This TCR beta chain was observed in a study of a mutant IDH1 vaccine in newly diagnosed glioma. In regard to this clone: Its target is unknown.

The time point is: week 35, safety follow-up. In the vaccine, a single dose held 300 ug of the mutant IDH1 20-mer peptide, along with topical imiquimod. Every donor had a new WHO grade 3 or 4 astrocytoma that was IDH1-mutant, with loss of nuclear ATRX. There are 16 residues in the CDR3. The V and J ends lost 0 bases and 6 bases respectively, with 12 bases between them. The germline V gene has CDR1 LNHNV and CDR2 YYDKDF (reference sequence). Assay: immunoSEQ multiplex PCR; the TCRdb copy retains only in-frame clones and omits some. The table shows about 60,000 clones, with around 80% occurring only once.

The TCR was taken from a man aged 25 to 40 with glioma. The rearrangement uses TRBV15 and TRBJ1-6; TRBD1 is a possible D gene (6 bases). Sequences were derived from PBMCs, sampled from a glioma patient whose treatment included an IDH1 peptide vaccine. CDR3 nucleotide sequence: TGTGCCACCAGCAGAGAAGGGACACGGACTAATTCACCCCTCCACTTT. Encoded protein: CATSREGTRTNSPLHF.